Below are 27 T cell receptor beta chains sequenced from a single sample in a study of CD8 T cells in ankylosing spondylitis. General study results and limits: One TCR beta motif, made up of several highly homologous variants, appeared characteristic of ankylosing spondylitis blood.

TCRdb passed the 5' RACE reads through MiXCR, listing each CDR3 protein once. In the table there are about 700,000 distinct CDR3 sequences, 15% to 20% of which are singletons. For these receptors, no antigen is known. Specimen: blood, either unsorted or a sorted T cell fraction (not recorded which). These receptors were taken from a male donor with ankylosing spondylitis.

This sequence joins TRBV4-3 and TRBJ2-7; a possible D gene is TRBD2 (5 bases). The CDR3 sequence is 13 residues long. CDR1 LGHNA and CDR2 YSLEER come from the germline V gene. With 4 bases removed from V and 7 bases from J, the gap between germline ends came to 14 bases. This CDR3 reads CASSRVEGGEQYF. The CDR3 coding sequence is TGCGCCAGCAGCCGCGTAGAGGGTGGGGAGCAGTACTTC.

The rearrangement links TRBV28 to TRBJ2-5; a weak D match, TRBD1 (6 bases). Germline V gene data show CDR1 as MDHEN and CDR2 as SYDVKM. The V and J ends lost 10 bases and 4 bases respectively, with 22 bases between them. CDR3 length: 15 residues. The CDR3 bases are TGTGCCATCCGGGACACAGACACCCTGGGAGAGACCCAGTACTTC. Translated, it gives CAIRDTDTLGETQYF.

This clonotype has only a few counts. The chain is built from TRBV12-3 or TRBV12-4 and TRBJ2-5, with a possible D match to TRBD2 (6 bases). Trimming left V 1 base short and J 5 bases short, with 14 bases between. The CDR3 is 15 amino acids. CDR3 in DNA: TGTGCCAGCAGTTTAGGACTAGTAAATAGGGAGACCCAGTACTTC. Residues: CASSLGLVNRETQYF.

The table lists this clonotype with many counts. CDR3 loop: CASGGKRTYEQYF. In DNA form, the CDR3 reads TGTGCCAGCGGGGGAAAACGAACCTACGAGCAGTACTTC. This chain links TRBV7-2 with TRBJ2-7, with D perhaps given as TRBD1 or TRBD2 (5 bases each). Trimming took off 8 bases at V and 2 bases at J, with 13 bases between the two ends. This CDR3 contains 13 residues. The germline gives CDR1 SGHTA, CDR2 FQGNSA.

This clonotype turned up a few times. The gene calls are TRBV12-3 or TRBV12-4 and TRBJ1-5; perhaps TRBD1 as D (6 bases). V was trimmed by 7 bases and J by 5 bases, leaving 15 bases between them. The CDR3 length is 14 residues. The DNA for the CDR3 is TGTGCCAGCACCACGCCGGGGGGCCATCAGCCCCAGCATTTT. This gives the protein CASTTPGGHQPQHF.

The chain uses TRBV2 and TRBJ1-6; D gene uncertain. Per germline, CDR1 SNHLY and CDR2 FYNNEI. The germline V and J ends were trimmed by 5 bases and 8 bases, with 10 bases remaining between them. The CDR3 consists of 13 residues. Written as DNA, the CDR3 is TGTGCCAGCAGTTTGTCCTTTTATTCACCCCTCCACTTT. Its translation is CASSLSFYSPLHF.

The CDR3 sequence is CASSYGGAGADTQYF. DNA for the CDR3: TGTGCCAGCAGTTACGGCGGGGCAGGCGCAGATACGCAGTATTTT. V usage is TRBV6-5 and J usage is TRBJ2-3; tentative D call: TRBD2 (6 bases). The CDR3 totals 15 residues. Germline V gene lookup returns CDR1 MNHEY and CDR2 SVGAGI. The V and J ends lost 2 bases and 4 bases respectively, with 13 bases between them.

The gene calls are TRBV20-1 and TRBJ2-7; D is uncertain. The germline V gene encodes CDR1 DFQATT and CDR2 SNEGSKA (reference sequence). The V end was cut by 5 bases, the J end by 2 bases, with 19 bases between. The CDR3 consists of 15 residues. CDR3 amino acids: CSAPRGGVEAYEQYF. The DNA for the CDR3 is TGCAGTGCTCCTCGCGGTGGGGTCGAAGCCTACGAGCAGTACTTC.

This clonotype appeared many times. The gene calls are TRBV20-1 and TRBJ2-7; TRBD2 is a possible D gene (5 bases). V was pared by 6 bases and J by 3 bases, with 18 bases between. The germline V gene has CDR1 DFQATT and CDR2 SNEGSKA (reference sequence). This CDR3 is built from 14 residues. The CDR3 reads CSAQGLAELYEQYF. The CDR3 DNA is TGCAGTGCCCAAGGCCTAGCAGAACTCTACGAGCAGTACTTC.

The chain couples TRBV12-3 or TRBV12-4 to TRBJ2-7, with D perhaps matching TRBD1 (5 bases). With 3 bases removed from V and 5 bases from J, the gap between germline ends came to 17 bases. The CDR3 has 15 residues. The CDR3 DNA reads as TGTGCCAGCAGTTTCAGGGAAGATTCTCACCACGAGCAGTACTTC. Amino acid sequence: CASSFREDSHHEQYF.

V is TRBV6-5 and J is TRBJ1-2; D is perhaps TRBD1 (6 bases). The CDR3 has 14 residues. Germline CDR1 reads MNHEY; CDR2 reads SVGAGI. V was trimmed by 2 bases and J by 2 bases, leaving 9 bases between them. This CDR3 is CASSYKGGNYGYTF. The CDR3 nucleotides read TGTGCCAGCAGTTACAAGGGGGGGAACTATGGCTACACCTTC.

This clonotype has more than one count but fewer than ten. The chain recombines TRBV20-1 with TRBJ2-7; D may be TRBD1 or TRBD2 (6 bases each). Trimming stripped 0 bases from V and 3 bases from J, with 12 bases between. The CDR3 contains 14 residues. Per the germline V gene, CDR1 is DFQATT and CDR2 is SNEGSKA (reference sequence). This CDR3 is CSARDRRGVYEQYF. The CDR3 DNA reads TGCAGTGCTAGAGATCGAAGGGGGGTCTACGAGCAGTACTTC.

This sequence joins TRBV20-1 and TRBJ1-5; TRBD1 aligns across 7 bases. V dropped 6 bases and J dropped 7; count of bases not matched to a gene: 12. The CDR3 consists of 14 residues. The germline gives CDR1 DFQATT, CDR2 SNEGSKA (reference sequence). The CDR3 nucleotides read TGCAGTGCCACCAAACAGGGGAGGGGACAGCCCCAGCATTTT. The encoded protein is CSATKQGRGQPQHF.

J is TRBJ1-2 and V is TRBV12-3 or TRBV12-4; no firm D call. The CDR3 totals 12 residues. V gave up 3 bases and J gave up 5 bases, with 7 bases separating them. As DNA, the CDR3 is TGTGCCAGCAGTTTTTGGGTGTATGGCTACACCTTC. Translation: CASSFWVYGYTF.

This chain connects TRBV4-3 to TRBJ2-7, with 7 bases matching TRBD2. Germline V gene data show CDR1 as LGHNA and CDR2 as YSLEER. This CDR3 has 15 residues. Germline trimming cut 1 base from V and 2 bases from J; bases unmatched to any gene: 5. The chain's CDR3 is CASSQGRRETYEQYF. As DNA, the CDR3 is TGCGCCAGCAGCCAAGGACGGCGGGAGACCTACGAGCAGTACTTC.

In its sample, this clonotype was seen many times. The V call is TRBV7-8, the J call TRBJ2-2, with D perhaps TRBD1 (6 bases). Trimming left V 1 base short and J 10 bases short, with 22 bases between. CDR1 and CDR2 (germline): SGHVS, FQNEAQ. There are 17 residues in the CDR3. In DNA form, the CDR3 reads TGTGCCAGCAGCTTAGGGGGGCAGGGCAGTTATGTTGAGGAGCTGTTTTTT. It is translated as CASSLGGQGSYVEELFF. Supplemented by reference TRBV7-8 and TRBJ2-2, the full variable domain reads GAGVSQSPRYKVAKRGQDVALRCDPISGHVSLFWYQQALGQGPEFLTYFQNEAQLDKSGLPSDRFFAERPEGSVSTLKIQRTQQEDSAVYLCASSLGGQGSYVEELFFGEGSRLTVL.

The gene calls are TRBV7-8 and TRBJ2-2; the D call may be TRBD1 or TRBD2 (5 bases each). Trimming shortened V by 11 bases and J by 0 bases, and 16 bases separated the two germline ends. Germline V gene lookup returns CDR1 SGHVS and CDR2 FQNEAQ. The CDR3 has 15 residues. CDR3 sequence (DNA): TGTGCCGTATGGGGACCAGACCCGAACACCGGGGAGCTGTTTTTT. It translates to CAVWGPDPNTGELFF.

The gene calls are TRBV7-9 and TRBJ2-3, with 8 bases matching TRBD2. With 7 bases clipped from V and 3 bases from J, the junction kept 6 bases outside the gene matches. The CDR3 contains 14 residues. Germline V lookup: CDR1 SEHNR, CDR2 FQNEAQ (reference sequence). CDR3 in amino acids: CASIPTSETDTQYF. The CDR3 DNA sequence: TGTGCCAGCATTCCGACTAGCGAGACAGATACGCAGTATTTT.

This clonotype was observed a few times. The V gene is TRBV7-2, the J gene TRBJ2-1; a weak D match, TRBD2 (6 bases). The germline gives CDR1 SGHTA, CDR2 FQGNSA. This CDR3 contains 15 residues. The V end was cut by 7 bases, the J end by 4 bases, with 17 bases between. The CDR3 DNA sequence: TGTGCCAGCACATCCCCGGGACTGTCTTACAATGAGCAGTTCTTC. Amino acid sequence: CASTSPGLSYNEQFF.

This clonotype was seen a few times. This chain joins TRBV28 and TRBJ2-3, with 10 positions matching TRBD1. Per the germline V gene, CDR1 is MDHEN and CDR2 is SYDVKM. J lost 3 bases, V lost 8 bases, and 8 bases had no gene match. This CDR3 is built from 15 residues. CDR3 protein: CASHPGQGGTDTQYF. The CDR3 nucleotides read TGTGCCAGCCACCCTGGACAGGGGGGAACAGATACGCAGTATTTT.

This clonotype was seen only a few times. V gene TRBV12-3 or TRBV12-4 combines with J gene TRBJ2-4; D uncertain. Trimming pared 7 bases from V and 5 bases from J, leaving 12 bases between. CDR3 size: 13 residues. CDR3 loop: CASTLSWENIQYF. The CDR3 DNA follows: TGTGCCAGCACCCTCTCGTGGGAAAACATTCAGTACTTC.

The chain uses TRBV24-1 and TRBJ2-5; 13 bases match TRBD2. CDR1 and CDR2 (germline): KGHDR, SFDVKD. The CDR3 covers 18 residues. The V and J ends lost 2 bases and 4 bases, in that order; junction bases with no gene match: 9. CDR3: CATSDSPWTSGRPETQYF. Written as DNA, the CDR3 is TGTGCCACCAGTGATTCCCCTTGGACTAGCGGGAGACCAGAGACCCAGTACTTC.

CDR3 coding DNA: TGTGCCAGCACCCGACTAGCGGGTGGGGGTGAGCAGTTCTTC. Encoded protein: CASTRLAGGGEQFF. V and J are TRBV7-9 and TRBJ2-1; 10 nucleotides agree with TRBD2. Germline lookup yields CDR1 SEHNR and CDR2 FQNEAQ (reference sequence). This CDR3 has 14 amino acids. The V segment lost 7 bases and the J segment 9 bases; nucleotides outside the gene matches: 9.

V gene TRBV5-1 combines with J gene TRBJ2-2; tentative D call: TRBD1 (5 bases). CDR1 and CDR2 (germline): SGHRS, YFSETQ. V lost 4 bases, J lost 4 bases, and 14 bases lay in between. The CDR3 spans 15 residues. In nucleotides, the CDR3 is TGCGCCAGCAGCCCGACAGAGTGGGTCACCGGGGAGCTGTTTTTT. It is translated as CASSPTEWVTGELFF.

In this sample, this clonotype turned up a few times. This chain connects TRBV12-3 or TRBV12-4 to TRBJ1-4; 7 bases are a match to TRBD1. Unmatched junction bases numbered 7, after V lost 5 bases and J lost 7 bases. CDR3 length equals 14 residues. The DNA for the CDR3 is TGTGCCAGCAGTCCGGGACAGAACGCTGAAAAACTGTTTTTT. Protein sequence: CASSPGQNAEKLFF.

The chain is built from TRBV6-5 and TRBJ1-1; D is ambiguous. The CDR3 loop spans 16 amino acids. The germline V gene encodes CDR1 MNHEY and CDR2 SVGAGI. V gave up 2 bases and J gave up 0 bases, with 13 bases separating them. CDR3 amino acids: CASSYNPQGLNTEAFF. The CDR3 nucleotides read TGTGCCAGCAGTTACAACCCACAAGGGCTGAACACTGAAGCTTTCTTT.

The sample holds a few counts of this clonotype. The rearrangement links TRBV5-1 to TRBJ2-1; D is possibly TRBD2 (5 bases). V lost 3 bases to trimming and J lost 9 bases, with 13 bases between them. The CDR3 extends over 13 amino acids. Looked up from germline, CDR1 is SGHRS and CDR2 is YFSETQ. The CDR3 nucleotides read TGCGCCAGCAGCTCTGTCGGCGGAGGTGAGCAGTTCTTC. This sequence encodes CASSSVGGGEQFF. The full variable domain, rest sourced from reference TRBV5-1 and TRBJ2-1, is KAGVTQTPRYLIKTRGQQVTLSCSPISGHRSVSWYQQTPGQGLQFLFEYFSETQRNKGNFPGRFSGRQFSNSRSEMNVSTLELGDSALYLCASSSVGGGEQFFGPGTRLTVL.